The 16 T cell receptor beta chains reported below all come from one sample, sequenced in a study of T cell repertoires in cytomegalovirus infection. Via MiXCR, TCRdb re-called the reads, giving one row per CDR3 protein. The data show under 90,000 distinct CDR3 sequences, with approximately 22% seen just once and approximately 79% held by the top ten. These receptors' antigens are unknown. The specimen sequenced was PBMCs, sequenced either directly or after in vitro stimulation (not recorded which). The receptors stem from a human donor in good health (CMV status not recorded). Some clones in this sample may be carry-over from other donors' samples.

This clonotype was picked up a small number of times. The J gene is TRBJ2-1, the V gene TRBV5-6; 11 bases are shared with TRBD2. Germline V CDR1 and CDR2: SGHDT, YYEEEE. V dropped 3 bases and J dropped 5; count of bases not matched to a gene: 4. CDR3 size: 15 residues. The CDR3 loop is CASSSGLADDNEQFF. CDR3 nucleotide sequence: TGTGCCAGCAGCTCGGGACTAGCGGACGACAATGAGCAGTTCTTC. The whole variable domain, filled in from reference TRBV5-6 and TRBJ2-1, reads DAGVTQSPTHLIKTRGQQVTLRCSPKSGHDTVSWYQQALGQGPQFIFQYYEEEERQRGNFPDRFSGHQFPNYSSELNVNALLLGDSALYLCASSSGLADDNEQFFGPGTRLTVL.

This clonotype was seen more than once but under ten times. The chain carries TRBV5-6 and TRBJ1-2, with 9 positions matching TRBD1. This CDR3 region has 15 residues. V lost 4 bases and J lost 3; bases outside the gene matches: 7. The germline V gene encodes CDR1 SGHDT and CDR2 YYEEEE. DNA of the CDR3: TGTGCCAGCAGCCCGCGGACAGGGGAGGACTATGGCTACACCTTC. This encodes CASSPRTGEDYGYTF.

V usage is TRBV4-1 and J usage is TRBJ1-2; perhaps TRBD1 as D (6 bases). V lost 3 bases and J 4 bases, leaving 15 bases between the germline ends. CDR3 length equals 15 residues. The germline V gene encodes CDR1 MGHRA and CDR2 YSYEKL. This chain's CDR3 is CASSQALRGTYGYTF. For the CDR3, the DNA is TGCGCCAGCAGCCAGGCGCTCAGGGGAACCTATGGCTACACCTTC.

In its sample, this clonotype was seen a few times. CDR3 coding DNA: TGTGCCAGCAGTTTATCCGGGAACACTGAAGCTTTCTTT. Protein sequence: CASSLSGNTEAFF. This rearrangement joins TRBV12-3 or TRBV12-4 to TRBJ1-1; D remains ambiguous. Trimming took off 2 bases at V and 1 base at J, with 5 bases between the two ends. The CDR3 is 13 amino acids.

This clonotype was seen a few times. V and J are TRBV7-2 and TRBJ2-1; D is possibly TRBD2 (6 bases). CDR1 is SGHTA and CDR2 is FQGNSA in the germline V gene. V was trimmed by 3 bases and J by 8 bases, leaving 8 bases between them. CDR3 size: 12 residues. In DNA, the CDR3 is TGTGCCAGCAGCTTCCCGGGGGATGAGCAGTTCTTC. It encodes CASSFPGDEQFF. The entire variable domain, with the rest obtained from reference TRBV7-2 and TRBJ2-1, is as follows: GAGVSQSPSNKVTEKGKDVELRCDPISGHTALYWYRQSLGQGLEFLIYFQGNSAPDKSGLPSDRFSAERTGGSVSTLTIQRTQQEDSAVYLCASSFPGDEQFFGPGTRLTVL.

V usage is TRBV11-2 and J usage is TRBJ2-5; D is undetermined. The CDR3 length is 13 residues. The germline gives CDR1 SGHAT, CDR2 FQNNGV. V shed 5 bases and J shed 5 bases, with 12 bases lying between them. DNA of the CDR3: TGTGCCAGCAGCCCGGGCCATCGGGAGACCCAGTACTTC. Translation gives CASSPGHRETQYF.

The CDR3 DNA is TGCAGTGCTAGAGATACGGGCTATGGCTACACCTTC. Translation: CSARDTGYGYTF. This sequence joins TRBV20-1 and TRBJ1-2; D call uncertain. The V gene lost 0 bases and the J gene lost 4 bases, with 6 bases spanning the gap. The CDR3 has 12 residues. In germline, CDR1 is DFQATT, CDR2 SNEGSKA (reference sequence).

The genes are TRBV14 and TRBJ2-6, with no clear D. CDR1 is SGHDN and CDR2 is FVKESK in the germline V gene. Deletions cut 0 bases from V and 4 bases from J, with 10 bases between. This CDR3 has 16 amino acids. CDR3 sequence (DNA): TGTGCCAGCAGCCAAGACCTTCTGCTCGGGGCCAACGTCCTGACTTTC. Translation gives CASSQDLLLGANVLTF.

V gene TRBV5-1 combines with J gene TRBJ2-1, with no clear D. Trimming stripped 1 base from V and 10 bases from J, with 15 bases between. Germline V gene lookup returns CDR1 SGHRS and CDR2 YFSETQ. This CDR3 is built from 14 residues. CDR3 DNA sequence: TGCGCCAGCAGCTTGTCTCTGGTTTTCGGCGAGCAGTTCTTC. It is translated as CASSLSLVFGEQFF. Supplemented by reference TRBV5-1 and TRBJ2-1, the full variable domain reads KAGVTQTPRYLIKTRGQQVTLSCSPISGHRSVSWYQQTPGQGLQFLFEYFSETQRNKGNFPGRFSGRQFSNSRSEMNVSTLELGDSALYLCASSLSLVFGEQFFGPGTRLTVL.

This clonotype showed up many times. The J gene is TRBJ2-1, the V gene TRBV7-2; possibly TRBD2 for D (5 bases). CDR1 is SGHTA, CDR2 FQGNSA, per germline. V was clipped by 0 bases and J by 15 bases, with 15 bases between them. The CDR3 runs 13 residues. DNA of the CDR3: TGTGCCAGCAGCTTAGCCCAACGAGGGTGGTGGTTCTTC. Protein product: CASSLAQRGWWFF.

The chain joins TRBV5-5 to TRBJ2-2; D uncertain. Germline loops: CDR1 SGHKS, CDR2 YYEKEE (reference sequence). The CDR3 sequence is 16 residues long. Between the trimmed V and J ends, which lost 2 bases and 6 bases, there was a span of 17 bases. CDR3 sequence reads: CASSLYERVLAGELFF. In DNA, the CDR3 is TGTGCCAGCAGCTTATATGAAAGGGTTTTAGCCGGGGAGCTGTTTTTT.

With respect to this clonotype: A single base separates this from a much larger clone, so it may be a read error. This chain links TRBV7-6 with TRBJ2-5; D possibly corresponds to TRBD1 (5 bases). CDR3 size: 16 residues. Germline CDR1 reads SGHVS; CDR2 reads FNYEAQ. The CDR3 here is CANSPNPGRVQETQYF. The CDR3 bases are TGTGCCAACAGCCCAAACCCGGGCAGGGTCCAAGAGACCCAGTACTTC.

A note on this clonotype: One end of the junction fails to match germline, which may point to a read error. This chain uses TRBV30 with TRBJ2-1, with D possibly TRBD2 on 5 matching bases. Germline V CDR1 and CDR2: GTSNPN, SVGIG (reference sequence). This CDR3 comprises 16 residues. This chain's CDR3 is CAWSLRGISSYSEQFF. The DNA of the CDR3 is TGTGCCTGGAGCCTTCGGGGAATTAGCTCCTACAGTGAGCAGTTCTTC.

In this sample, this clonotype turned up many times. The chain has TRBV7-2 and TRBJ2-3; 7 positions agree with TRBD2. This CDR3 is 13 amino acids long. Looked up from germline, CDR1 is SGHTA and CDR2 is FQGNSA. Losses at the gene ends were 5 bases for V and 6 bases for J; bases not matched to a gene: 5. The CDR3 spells CASSTSEVDTQYF. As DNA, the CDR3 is TGTGCCAGCAGCACTAGCGAGGTCGATACGCAGTATTTT. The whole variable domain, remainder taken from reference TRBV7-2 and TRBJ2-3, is GAGVSQSPSNKVTEKGKDVELRCDPISGHTALYWYRQSLGQGLEFLIYFQGNSAPDKSGLPSDRFSAERTGGSVSTLTIQRTQQEDSAVYLCASSTSEVDTQYFGPGTRLTVL.

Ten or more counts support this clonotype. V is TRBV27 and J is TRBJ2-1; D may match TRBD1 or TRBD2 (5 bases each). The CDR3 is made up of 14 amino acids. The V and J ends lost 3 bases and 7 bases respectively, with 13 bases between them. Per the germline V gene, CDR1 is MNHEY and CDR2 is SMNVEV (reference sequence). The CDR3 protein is CASSFSGTQNEQFF. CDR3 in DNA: TGTGCCAGCAGTTTCTCCGGGACCCAAAATGAGCAGTTCTTC.

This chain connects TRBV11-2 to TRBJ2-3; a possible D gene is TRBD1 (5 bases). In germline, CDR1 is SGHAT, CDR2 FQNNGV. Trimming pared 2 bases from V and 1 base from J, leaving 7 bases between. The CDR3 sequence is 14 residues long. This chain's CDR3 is CASSLNRRTDTQYF. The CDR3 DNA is TGTGCCAGCAGCTTAAACAGGCGCACAGATACGCAGTATTTT.